These 9 T cell receptor beta chains originate from one sample sequenced in a study of blood T cell repertoires in COVID-19. Data came from immunoSEQ multiplex PCR; TCRdb stores just in-frame clones and leaves some out. The sample includes approximately 400,000 clones, 75% to 90% seen only once; the top ten take around 5.1%. The sample comprised PBMCs or T cells enriched from blood (not recorded which). The receptors derive from a woman aged 50 to 60 who had recovered from COVID-19.

A note on this clone: At one end, the junction sequence differs from germline, possibly due to a read error. The rearrangement uses TRBV4-3 and TRBJ2-2; 11 nucleotides align to TRBD1. Germline V CDR1 and CDR2: LGHNA, YSLEER. There are 15 residues in the CDR3. The CDR3 spells CASSGDRGNAGELFF. CDR3 in DNA: TGCGCCAGCAGTGGGGACAGGGGGAACGCCGGGGAGCTGTTTTTT.

The chain links TRBV30 to TRBJ1-1; tentatively, D is TRBD1 (6 bases). The V and J ends lost 4 bases and 1 base respectively, with 10 bases between them. The germline CDR1 and CDR2 sequences are GTSNPN and SVGIG (reference sequence). The CDR3 totals 13 residues. Here the CDR3 reads CAWTGEKNTEAFF. CDR3 sequence (DNA): TGTGCCTGGACAGGGGAAAAGAACACTGAAGCTTTCTTT.

V is TRBV3-1 (or the pseudogene TRBV3-2) and J is TRBJ1-1; D not resolved. CDR3 length: 15 residues. Looked up from germline, CDR1 is LGHDT and CDR2 is YNNKEL (reference sequence). V lost 0 bases and J lost 6, with 14 bases in between. CDR3 in amino acids: CASSQDPGIGPEAFF. The DNA for the CDR3 is TGTGCCAGCAGCCAAGATCCGGGGATTGGACCTGAAGCTTTCTTT.

This clone was seen a few times. The gene calls are TRBV30 and TRBJ2-2; possibly TRBD1 for D (5 bases). Germline V gene sequence: CDR1 GTSNPN, CDR2 SVGIG (reference sequence). Deletions cut 2 bases from V and 5 bases from J, with 9 bases between. The CDR3 totals 13 residues. The CDR3 is CAWSTQGTGELFF. Written as DNA, the CDR3 is TGTGCCTGGAGTACGCAGGGTACCGGGGAGCTGTTTTTT.

The table lists this clone with a count of one. This rearrangement joins TRBV4-3 to TRBJ2-2; 9 bases match TRBD1. The germline gives CDR1 LGHNA, CDR2 YSLEER. The V segment lost 1 base and the J segment 1 base; nucleotides outside the gene matches: 1. The CDR3 sequence is 16 residues long. The CDR3 region is CASSQAGQGNTGELFF. The CDR3 nucleotides read TGCGCCAGCAGCCAAGCGGGACAGGGGAACACCGGGGAGCTGTTTTTT.

The CDR3 region is CASSPTGNTYPQHF. The CDR3 DNA sequence: TGTGCCAGCTCACCCACAGGGAACACGTACCCCCAGCATTTT. This chain connects TRBV18 to TRBJ1-5, with a tentative D call TRBD1 (6 bases). This CDR3 region has 14 residues. Germline V gene lookup returns CDR1 KGHSH and CDR2 LQKENI. Trimming removed 3 bases at V and 10 bases at J, with 16 bases between.

This clone was counted once. The chain has TRBV27 and TRBJ2-1, with 13 bases fitting TRBD2. CDR3 length: 16 amino acids. Germline lookup yields CDR1 MNHEY and CDR2 SMNVEV (reference sequence). The junction had 4 bases not matched to a gene; V was cut back by 5 bases and J by 3 bases. CDR3 DNA sequence: TGTGCCAGCAGTCGAGGGACTAGCGGGATCTACAATGAGCAGTTCTTC. Translation gives CASSRGTSGIYNEQFF.

The chain employs TRBV5-5 and TRBJ1-3; 7 nucleotides agree with TRBD1. J gave up 0 bases and V 5 bases, and 8 bases lay outside the gene matches. Germline CDR1 SGHKS, CDR2 YYEKEE (reference sequence). The CDR3 extends over 16 amino acids. This chain's CDR3 is CASSEGQAVSGNTIYF. CDR3 bases: TGTGCCAGCAGTGAAGGACAGGCAGTCTCTGGAAACACCATATATTTT. Full variable domain (missing parts from reference TRBV5-5 and TRBJ1-3): DAGVTQSPTHLIKTRGQQVTLRCSPISGHKSVSWYQQVLGQGPQFIFQYYEKEERGRGNFPDRFSARQFPNYSSELNVNALLLGDSALYLCASSEGQAVSGNTIYFGEGSWLTVV.

The chain couples TRBV30 to TRBJ1-6; no firm D call. The germline V gene encodes CDR1 GTSNPN and CDR2 SVGIG (reference sequence). The CDR3 totals 14 residues. Trimming shortened V by 6 bases and J by 0 bases, and 9 bases separated the two germline ends. The CDR3 coding sequence is TGTGCCTGTCTCTGGAGCTCCTATAATTCACCCCTCCACTTT. This encodes CACLWSSYNSPLHF.